The sequence of this TCR beta chain was determined in a study of OX40 agonist ivuxolimab in advanced cancers. TCRdb keeps only in-frame clones here, not all; method: immunoSEQ multiplex PCR. The sample carries 75,000 to 90,000 clones, roughly 90% recorded once. Trimming took 1 base from V and 0 from J, leaving 20 bases between them. This CDR3 region has 19 residues. Germline V gene data show CDR1 as SGHAT and CDR2 as FQNNGV. The sample was CD4+ or CD8+ T cells sorted from blood, taken in a trial of the OX40 agonist ivuxolimab. This rearrangement joins TRBV11-2 to TRBJ2-3; D possibly uses TRBD1 or TRBD2 (5 bases each). This clonotype was obtained from an adult with an advanced solid tumor such as melanoma, head and neck, liver or kidney cancer. In DNA form, the CDR3 reads TGTGCCAGCAGCTTAGGGTGGCCGAGGGGAATTCCTAGCACAGATACGCAGTATTTT. Protein: CASSLGWPRGIPSTDTQYF. The whole variable domain, filled in from reference TRBV11-2 and TRBJ2-3, reads EAGVAQSPRYKIIEKRQSVAFWCNPISGHATLYWYQQILGQGPKLLIQFQNNGVVDDSQLPKDRFSAERLKGVDSTLKIQPAKLEDSAVYLCASSLGWPRGIPSTDTQYFGPGTRLTVL.